This TCR beta chain was captured in a study of quantifying T cell responses using KT2 cells. Across the whole study: Reverse transcription used primers in the TCR alpha and beta constant regions.

This clonotype was recorded at least ten times. Each cDNA got a UMI-containing oligo ligated at its 3' end. First-round PCR used three to five cycles and beta primers RC1.1 and RC1.2 covering TRBC1 and TRBC2. Each CDR3 protein gets one entry after TCRdb re-called the UMI-ligation and nested PCR reads with MiXCR. The sample lists just under 50,000 distinct CDR3 sequences, around a tenth occurring once. In germline, CDR1 is LGHNA, CDR2 YNFKEQ. Trimming removed 0 bases from V and 3 bases from J; junction bases left unmatched: 11. The CDR3 consists of 19 residues. The receptor comes from a human donor. Material for sequencing was PBMCs spiked with cells of the T cell clone KT2. The genes are TRBV4-2 and TRBJ2-3, with 11 bases that match TRBD1. The CDR3 loop reads CASSQDAGQGASKTDTQYF. DNA of the CDR3: TGTGCCAGCAGCCAAGATGCAGGACAGGGGGCAAGTAAGACAGATACGCAGTATTTT.